The TCR beta chain described here comes from a study of CDR3 diversity in severe acne. Trimming removed 0 bases at V and 6 bases at J, with 19 bases between. Germline lookup yields CDR1 SGHDT and CDR2 YYEEEE. CDR3 length equals 16 residues. MiXCR was run by TCRdb on the PCR reads, yielding one entry per CDR3 protein. The sample lists approximately 80,000 distinct CDR3 sequences, under 65% seen once, with over 11% in the top ten. V and J are TRBV5-6 and TRBJ2-7; D remains ambiguous. Sequenced sample: blood. The receptor was derived from a male donor in good health, without acne. CDR3 protein: CASSLGIAGPPCEQYF. CDR3 sequence (DNA): TGTGCCAGCAGCTTGGGCATAGCAGGCCCTCCATGCGAGCAGTACTTC.